The 28 T cell receptor beta chains below all came from one sample that was sequenced in a study of Ad26.COV2.S vaccination and SARS-CoV-2 variants. Produced via immunoSEQ multiplex PCR; TCRdb's table is partial and in-frame only. This sample has hundreds of thousands of clones, with more than 75% found just once. Specified treatment: roughly 18 received Ad26.COV2.S at low or high dose, single or two shots; 5 received placebo; per-sample allocation not given. Samples analyzed were those drawn on day 63 after the first vaccine or placebo injection. The specimen comprised peripheral blood, sampled in a trial of Ad26.COV2.S vaccine versus placebo. The receptors were sampled from a person aged 18-65 years who received the Ad26.COV2.S COVID-19 vaccine or a placebo.

The chain combines TRBV7-9 with TRBJ1-5; 7 positions match TRBD1. The CDR3 totals 15 residues. Germline V CDR1 and CDR2: SEHNR, FQNEAQ (reference sequence). V trimming: 5 bases; J trimming: 0 bases; junction bases outside the gene matches: 4. The CDR3, as DNA: TGTGCCAGCAGCAAACAGGGGAATAGCAATCAGCCCCAGCATTTT. Amino acid sequence: CASSKQGNSNQPQHF. The full variable domain, with the rest looked up from reference TRBV7-9 and TRBJ1-5, is DTGVSQNPRHKITKRGQNVTFRCDPISEHNRLYWYRQTLGQGPEFLTYFQNEAQLEKSRLLSDRFSAERPKGSFSTLEIQRTEQGDSAMYLCASSKQGNSNQPQHFGDGTRLSIL.

This clone was detected a few times. The V gene is TRBV9, the J gene TRBJ2-2; no clear D. The V end lost 3 bases, the J end lost 5 bases, and 14 bases lay between the germline ends. This CDR3 region has 15 residues. Looked up from germline, CDR1 is SGDLS and CDR2 is YYNGEE. CDR3 bases: TGTGCCAGCAGCGAAGATGGCTGGGGAACCGGGGAGCTGTTTTTT. This codes for CASSEDGWGTGELFF.

The chain joins TRBV7-2 to TRBJ1-2; possibly TRBD1 for D (5 bases). CDR3 size: 15 residues. Germline lookup yields CDR1 SGHTA and CDR2 FQGNSA. Trimming shortened V by 5 bases and J by 2 bases, and 15 bases separated the two germline ends. The CDR3 protein is CASSAPGRLNYGYTF. The CDR3 coding sequence is TGTGCCAGCAGCGCTCCGGGACGGCTCAACTATGGCTACACCTTC. Full variable domain (outside the CDR3, taken from reference TRBV7-2 and TRBJ1-2): GAGVSQSPSNKVTEKGKDVELRCDPISGHTALYWYRQSLGQGLEFLIYFQGNSAPDKSGLPSDRFSAERTGGSVSTLTIQRTQQEDSAVYLCASSAPGRLNYGYTFGSGTRLTVV.

This chain links TRBV11-2 with TRBJ2-7; 10 positions match TRBD2. The CDR3 consists of 17 residues. The germline CDR1 and CDR2 sequences are SGHAT and FQNNGV. The V segment lost 4 bases and the J segment 3 bases; nucleotides outside the gene matches: 12. CDR3 in DNA: TGTGCCAGCAGCTCTACAGGCGGGACTAGCGCCCACTACGAGCAGTACTTC. Amino acids: CASSSTGGTSAHYEQYF. Supplemented by reference TRBV11-2 and TRBJ2-7, the full variable domain reads EAGVAQSPRYKIIEKRQSVAFWCNPISGHATLYWYQQILGQGPKLLIQFQNNGVVDDSQLPKDRFSAERLKGVDSTLKIQPAKLEDSAVYLCASSSTGGTSAHYEQYFGPGTRLTVT.

The V and J genes are TRBV6-6 and TRBJ1-5, with TRBD1 matching 9 bases. This CDR3 has 16 residues. V gave up 4 bases and J gave up 11 bases; unmatched junction bases: 15. CDR1 and CDR2 (germline): MNHNY, SVGAGI (reference sequence). The DNA of the CDR3 is TGTGCCAGCAGTTCAACAGGGGGCCCTGGCGGGTCGACCCAGCATTTT. Amino acid sequence: CASSSTGGPGGSTQHF.

The table lists this clone with a count of one. The chain joins TRBV3-1 (or the pseudogene TRBV3-2) to TRBJ2-2; D might be TRBD2 (6 bases). V dropped 4 bases and J dropped 5 bases, with 20 bases sitting between them. The CDR3 has 17 residues. Germline CDR1 and CDR2: LGHDT and YNNKEL (reference sequence). DNA of the CDR3: TGTGCCAGCAGCCCCTGGCAGATCGGGAGTTCAACCGGGGAGCTGTTTTTT. This codes for CASSPWQIGSSTGELFF.

The rearrangement joins TRBV11-2 to TRBJ1-2, with 8 bases identical to TRBD1. J gave up 5 bases and V 5 bases, and 7 bases lay outside the gene matches. The CDR3 extends over 14 amino acids. The germline V gene encodes CDR1 SGHAT and CDR2 FQNNGV. In nucleotides, the CDR3 is TGTGCCAGCAGCCCCGGACAGGGCAGATATGGCTACACCTTC. It translates to CASSPGQGRYGYTF.

V is TRBV4-1 and J is TRBJ2-1; 9 bases agree with TRBD2. The CDR3 totals 16 residues. Per the germline V gene, CDR1 is MGHRA and CDR2 is YSYEKL. J gave up 4 bases and V 1 base, and 5 bases lay outside the gene matches. The CDR3: CASSQGAGGRYNEQFF. The CDR3 bases are TGCGCCAGCAGCCAAGGCGCGGGGGGGAGGTACAATGAGCAGTTCTTC.

This clone came up once. The CDR3 loop reads CASSLVRERTEAFF. The CDR3 coding sequence is TGTGCCAGCAGTTTGGTCAGGGAGAGGACTGAAGCTTTCTTT. V gene TRBV27 combines with J gene TRBJ1-1; possible D gene TRBD1, 5 bases. V was shortened by 3 bases and J by 5 bases, with 13 bases between the two germline ends. This CDR3 contains 14 residues. CDR1 is MNHEY and CDR2 is SMNVEV in the germline V gene (reference sequence).

This chain joins TRBV7-2 and TRBJ2-7, with a weak D call TRBD2 (7 bases). Trimming shortened V by 3 bases and J by 0 bases, and 9 bases separated the two germline ends. Germline values: CDR1 SGHTA, CDR2 FQGNSA. CDR3 size: 14 residues. DNA of the CDR3: TGTGCCAGCAGCTTTGGGGGGGCCTCCTACGAGCAGTACTTC. This encodes CASSFGGASYEQYF.

V and J are TRBV2 and TRBJ2-7; perhaps TRBD1 as D (6 bases). The CDR3 length is 13 residues. V was cut by 9 bases and J by 3 bases, with 15 bases left in between. The germline CDR1 and CDR2 sequences are SNHLY and FYNNEI. DNA of the CDR3: TGTGCCAGACGCCGGGACACGGACTACGAGCAGTACTTC. Translating gives CARRRDTDYEQYF.

The chain carries TRBV5-6 and TRBJ1-1, with a possible D match to TRBD1 (6 bases). In germline, CDR1 is SGHDT, CDR2 YYEEEE. The CDR3 loop spans 15 amino acids. V lost 0 bases to trimming and J lost 5 bases, with 14 bases between them. CDR3 DNA sequence: TGTGCCAGCAGCTTGGGGGCAGGGGTGGGGACTGAAGCTTTCTTT. Translation gives CASSLGAGVGTEAFF.

The chain uses TRBV19 and TRBJ2-7; 8 bases align to TRBD1. Germline CDR1 LNHDA, CDR2 SQIVND (reference sequence). Trimming cost V 5 bases and J 2 bases; bases outside gene matches: 8. This CDR3 region has 15 residues. CDR3 residues: CASSPLGQGAYEQYF. CDR3 DNA: TGTGCCAGTAGTCCGTTAGGACAGGGCGCCTACGAGCAGTACTTC. Full variable domain (remainder filled in from reference TRBV19 and TRBJ2-7): DGGITQSPKYLFRKEGQNVTLSCEQNLNHDAMYWYRQDPGQGLRLIYYSQIVNDFQKGDIAEGYSVSREKKESFPLTVTSAQKNPTAFYLCASSPLGQGAYEQYFGPGTRLTVT.

This chain joins TRBV5-6 and TRBJ2-5; D might be TRBD2 (6 bases). The germline gives CDR1 SGHDT, CDR2 YYEEEE. Trimming pared 4 bases from V and 5 bases from J, leaving 18 bases between. The CDR3 sequence is 15 residues long. The CDR3 loop reads CASSEGGTPVETQYF. The CDR3 DNA sequence: TGTGCCAGCAGCGAAGGAGGGACCCCGGTGGAGACCCAGTACTTC. Looking up the rest from reference TRBV5-6 and TRBJ2-5 gives the full variable domain: DAGVTQSPTHLIKTRGQQVTLRCSPKSGHDTVSWYQQALGQGPQFIFQYYEEEERQRGNFPDRFSGHQFPNYSSELNVNALLLGDSALYLCASSEGGTPVETQYFGPGTRLLVL.

V and J are TRBV5-1 and TRBJ1-2, with D possibly being TRBD1 (6 bases). Per germline, CDR1 SGHRS and CDR2 YFSETQ. V dropped 4 bases and J dropped 1 base, with 11 bases sitting between them. This CDR3 region has 14 residues. The CDR3 DNA is TGCGCCAGCAGCCCGGGGACAAATAACTATGGCTACACCTTC. Amino acids: CASSPGTNNYGYTF.

V is TRBV6-1 and J is TRBJ2-1; no firm D call. This CDR3 has 12 amino acids. The V end was cut by 2 bases, the J end by 4 bases, with 3 bases between. Germline CDR1 MNHNS, CDR2 SASEGT. CDR3 bases: TGTGCCAGCAGTGAACTTTACAATGAGCAGTTCTTC. This gives the protein CASSELYNEQFF.

V usage is TRBV3-1 (or the pseudogene TRBV3-2) and J usage is TRBJ2-3; TRBD2 matches at 10 bases. The V and J ends lost 3 bases and 6 bases, in that order; junction bases with no gene match: 6. CDR3 length: 15 amino acids. Germline V CDR1 and CDR2: LGHDT, YNNKEL (reference sequence). The CDR3 coding sequence is TGTGCCAGCAGCCACGAATCAGCGGGGGGGGATACGCAGTATTTT. Protein product: CASSHESAGGDTQYF.

The chain combines TRBV11-2 with TRBJ2-7; tentative D call: TRBD2 (6 bases). Germline V CDR1 and CDR2: SGHAT, FQNNGV. V lost 1 base and J lost 4, with 20 bases in between. The CDR3 has 17 amino acids. The chain's CDR3 is CASSLVGQRVPLYEQYF. DNA of the CDR3: TGTGCCAGCAGCTTAGTTGGCCAGCGGGTCCCGTTATACGAGCAGTACTTC.

This clone was recorded only once. The V call is TRBV7-9, the J call TRBJ2-4; no clear D. Trimming took 3 bases from V and 9 from J, leaving 18 bases between them. CDR1 is SEHNR, CDR2 FQNEAQ, per germline (reference sequence). The CDR3 is made up of 15 amino acids. For the CDR3, the DNA is TGTGCCAGCAGCTTGACCCCCTCATGGGGTGGCATTCAGTACTTC. It specifies CASSLTPSWGGIQYF.

V and J are TRBV6-5 and TRBJ2-7; 8 bases agree with TRBD1. With 8 bases clipped from V and 7 bases from J, the junction kept 10 bases outside the gene matches. This CDR3 has 13 amino acids. CDR1 and CDR2 from the germline V gene are MNHEY and SVGAGI. The DNA for the CDR3 is TGTGCCAGCGCCGGGACAGGATTTAATGAGCAGTACTTC. Amino acid sequence: CASAGTGFNEQYF.

The gene calls are TRBV18 and TRBJ1-6, with 11 bases fitting TRBD1. This CDR3 is built from 13 residues. Germline lookup yields CDR1 KGHSH and CDR2 LQKENI. Trimming cost V 5 bases and J 14 bases; bases outside gene matches: 5. CDR3 sequence reads: CASSTGTGGALHF. Written as DNA, the CDR3 is TGTGCCAGCTCAACAGGGACAGGGGGGGCCCTCCACTTT.

The chain combines TRBV5-1 with TRBJ2-5, with 9 bases identical to TRBD2. V gave up 0 bases and J gave up 5 bases; unmatched junction bases: 8. The germline V gene encodes CDR1 SGHRS and CDR2 YFSETQ. This CDR3 is 16 amino acids long. In DNA form, the CDR3 reads TGCGCCAGCAGCTTGGGTCCTAGCGGGAAGGCGGAGACCCAGTACTTC. Its protein product is CASSLGPSGKAETQYF.

This rearrangement joins TRBV25-1 to TRBJ2-3, with 10 nucleotides matching TRBD1. This CDR3 comprises 17 residues. Germline V lookup: CDR1 MGHDK, CDR2 SYGVNS. With 4 bases clipped from V and 0 bases from J, the junction kept 7 bases outside the gene matches. CDR3 DNA: TGTGCCAGCAGTGCCGGACAGGGGGTCCCTAGCACAGATACGCAGTATTTT. This gives the protein CASSAGQGVPSTDTQYF.

Of note for this clone: The sample has other DNA sequences that encode this CDR3 too. The chain couples TRBV28 to TRBJ2-3; D remains unclear. CDR3 length: 14 residues. CDR1 MDHEN and CDR2 SYDVKM come from the germline V gene. With 2 bases removed from V and 0 bases from J, the gap between germline ends came to 6 bases. The CDR3 here is CASSLTGSTDTQYF. CDR3 coding DNA: TGTGCCAGCAGTTTAACTGGGAGCACAGATACGCAGTATTTT.

The J gene is TRBJ2-1, the V gene TRBV5-1; unclear D gene. The CDR3 sequence is 13 residues long. CDR1 is SGHRS, CDR2 YFSETQ, per germline. The V end lost 5 bases, the J end lost 5 bases, and 11 bases lay between the germline ends. CDR3 sequence reads: CASRLRADNEQFF. The CDR3 region has the DNA TGCGCCAGCAGACTACGAGCTGACAATGAGCAGTTCTTC.

This clone has a single count. At one boundary the junction diverges from the germline segment, which might be a read error. The chain employs TRBV5-6 and TRBJ2-1; D is perhaps TRBD1 or TRBD2 (5 bases each). Germline-derived CDR1 and CDR2 are SGHDT and YYEEEE. The CDR3 loop spans 13 amino acids. CDR3 amino acids: CASSLPLGQGEVF. CDR3 nucleotides: TGTGCCAGCAGCTTGCCCCTGGGGCAGGGAGAGGTCTTC.

This clone came up a few times. J is TRBJ2-2 and V is TRBV2, with 8 nucleotides matching TRBD2. Germline assignment: CDR1 SNHLY and CDR2 FYNNEI. The V segment lost 5 bases and the J segment 6 bases; nucleotides outside the gene matches: 23. The CDR3 is 20 amino acids. The CDR3 DNA reads as TGTGCCAGCAGTCATTACACCGGGACTAGAGGTCAGGAAAACGCCGGGGAGCTGTTTTTT. Translation gives CASSHYTGTRGQENAGELFF.

This clone was counted a few times. This rearrangement joins TRBV15 to TRBJ2-4; the D is unclear. CDR3 length: 17 amino acids. V was trimmed by 0 bases and J by 4 bases, leaving 16 bases between them. Germline assignment: CDR1 LNHNV and CDR2 YYDKDF (reference sequence). In DNA form, the CDR3 reads TGTGCCACCAGCAGAGATATGGACCTTAACAGAAAAAACATTCAGTACTTC. As protein: CATSRDMDLNRKNIQYF.